The 10 T cell receptor beta chains in this list originate from one sample, sequenced in a study of regulatory T cells in long-lasting Graves disease. TCR beta libraries were built with iRepertoire HTBI primers and Arm-PCR of CDR3 regions. TCRdb re-called the multiplex PCR reads through MiXCR, storing one row per CDR3 protein. This table holds 600,000 to 800,000 distinct CDR3 sequences, approximately 29% found once. This sample's time point: persistent/refractory GD, antithyroid drugs over 5 years with positive TRAb. The authors made the TCR library using RNA they extracted from PBMCs. The sequences come from peripheral blood mononuclear cells (PBMCs), collected when the disease was refractory, from a patient treated with antithyroid drugs. Every receptor here comes from a female donor with Graves disease.

This clonotype appeared many times. V usage is TRBV7-9 and J usage is TRBJ2-7; D is perhaps TRBD1 (5 bases). V was shortened by 2 bases and J by 2 bases, with 7 bases between the two germline ends. CDR1 SEHNR and CDR2 FQNEAQ come from the germline V gene (reference sequence). This CDR3 comprises 13 residues. The CDR3 DNA reads as TGTGCCAGCAGCTTAAGGGGCACCTACGAGCAGTACTTC. Encoded protein: CASSLRGTYEQYF.

In its sample, this clonotype was seen a few times. CDR3 amino acids: CASSLQGPSGYTF. CDR3 bases: TGTGCCAGCTCACTACAGGGCCCTAGTGGCTACACCTTC. The chain joins TRBV18 to TRBJ1-2; TRBD1 might be the D (6 bases). The CDR3 has 13 amino acids. Germline loops: CDR1 KGHSH, CDR2 LQKENI. V was cut by 4 bases and J by 7 bases, with 13 bases left in between.

This clonotype was detected only a few times. This chain connects TRBV5-5 to TRBJ2-5; 9 bases are shared with TRBD1. CDR3 length equals 16 residues. V lost 0 bases to trimming and J lost 3 bases; unmatched junction nucleotides: 6. The V gene's germline CDR1 is SGHKS and CDR2 YYEKEE (reference sequence). The CDR3 loop is CASSLDRGLWKETQYF. CDR3 DNA sequence: TGTGCCAGCAGCTTGGACAGGGGGCTATGGAAAGAGACCCAGTACTTC.

This chain uses TRBV5-1 with TRBJ2-7; D gene uncertain. This CDR3 comprises 14 residues. Trimming cost V 4 bases and J 2 bases, with 13 bases left between them. In germline, CDR1 is SGHRS, CDR2 YFSETQ. CDR3 amino acids: CASSTGSAPYEQYF. In DNA, the CDR3 is TGCGCCAGCAGCACCGGGTCCGCCCCCTACGAGCAGTACTTC.

The J gene is TRBJ2-7, the V gene TRBV3-1; 7 bases fit TRBD1. This CDR3 region has 14 residues. Germline-derived CDR1 and CDR2 are LGHDT and YNNKEL (reference sequence). The V segment lost 5 bases and the J segment 7 bases; nucleotides outside the gene matches: 11. The CDR3 DNA is TGTGCCAGCAGCGTAGACAGGGAGTCTGGGGAGCAGTACTTC. Its translation: CASSVDRESGEQYF.

In its sample, this clonotype was seen a few times. V and J are TRBV6-1 and TRBJ1-2, with no clear D. V was pared by 4 bases and J by 5 bases, with 11 bases between. CDR1 is MNHNS, CDR2 SASEGT, per germline. This CDR3 comprises 13 residues. DNA for the CDR3: TGTGCCAGCAGTGGCGCGGGGAAGTATGGCTACACCTTC. Its translation is CASSGAGKYGYTF.

This clonotype was observed a few times. The chain employs TRBV6-1 and TRBJ1-1, with D unresolved. Germline assignment: CDR1 MNHNS and CDR2 SASEGT. Trimming pared 3 bases from V and 10 bases from J, leaving 6 bases between. The CDR3 runs 10 residues. The CDR3 loop reads CASSDISAFF. CDR3 nucleotides: TGTGCCAGCAGTGACATTTCAGCTTTCTTT.

The rearrangement joins TRBV12-3 or TRBV12-4 to TRBJ2-7, with D possibly matching TRBD2 (6 bases). The CDR3 sequence is 15 residues long. Trimming took 6 bases from V and 1 from J, leaving 16 bases between them. CDR3 nucleotides: TGTGCCAGCAGCCGGGGGACTTCCCATTCCTACGAGCAGTACTTC. Its translation: CASSRGTSHSYEQYF.

The chain is built from TRBV19 and TRBJ1-2; 10 bases line up with TRBD1. The CDR3 extends over 14 amino acids. The V and J ends lost 6 bases and 3 bases, in that order; junction bases with no gene match: 4. Germline V gene data show CDR1 as LNHDA and CDR2 as SQIVND (reference sequence). In DNA form, the CDR3 reads TGTGCCAGTAGATCGACAGGGGGCGACTATGGCTACACCTTC. Translation: CASRSTGGDYGYTF.

The rearrangement joins TRBV15 to TRBJ1-3; D is unresolved. The CDR3 length is 14 residues. CDR1 is LNHNV, CDR2 YYDKDF, per germline (reference sequence). V lost 0 bases and J lost 6, with 9 bases in between. In nucleotides, the CDR3 is TGTGCCACCAGCAGAGATTTGGAACAAAACACCATATATTTT. It yields the protein CATSRDLEQNTIYF.